The present T cell receptor (beta chain) was sequenced within a study of blood T cell repertoires in COVID-19. Looking at the study overall: PBMCs, B-cell-depleted T cells, or T cells were the source of the cDNA or gDNA that made up the material.

The age range of participants was 18 to 89 years, with residence in about two dozen US areas. The table lists this clone with a few counts. The data were produced by immunoSEQ multiplex PCR, yet TCRdb's version contains in-frame clones alone and is incomplete. The sample lists about 160,000 clones, roughly 85% occurring once. The germline CDR1 and CDR2 sequences are LGHDT and YNNKEL (reference sequence). The CDR3 has 16 amino acids. J was trimmed by 3 bases and V by 0 bases; bases with no gene match: 4. The source material was PBMCs or T cells enriched from blood (not recorded which). This TCR derives from a man aged 55-75 years who had recovered from COVID-19. The gene calls are TRBV3-1 (or the pseudogene TRBV3-2) and TRBJ1-5, with TRBD1 matching 8 bases. CDR3 coding DNA: TGTGCCAGCAGCCAAGAGGGACAGGTTCCCAATCAGCCCCAGCATTTT. This translates into CASSQEGQVPNQPQHF.